A selection of T cell receptor beta chains follows, all from one sample in a study of shared clonotypes between healthy human individuals. Assay: immunoSEQ multiplex PCR; the TCRdb copy retains only in-frame clones and omits some. Of more than 400,000 clones in the sample, approximately 82% are singletons; the top ten hold 12%. Sequences were obtained from PBMCs. The receptor source for this set is a woman aged 35 to 49 in good health. Some clones in this sample may be carry-over from other donors' samples. Each CDR3 is given with its conserved first and last residue. Fields, in order: clone size, V gene, J gene, D gene, CDR3 DNA, CDR3 protein. The D gene is left open where the match is weak. Size values are once, few and many counts, or a class for expanded clones, and some rows have none.

clone size: NA; V gene: TRBV6-4; J gene: TRBJ2-1; D gene: NA; CDR3 DNA: TGTGCCAGCAGTGACAGTGAGAGCTCCTACAATGAGCAGTTCTTC; CDR3 protein: CASSDSESSYNEQFF
clone size: NA; V gene: TRBV5-1; J gene: TRBJ2-1; D gene: TRBD2; CDR3 DNA: TGCGCCAGCAGCTTGGGCGGACTAGCGGGAGGCAATGAGCAGTTCTTC; CDR3 protein: CASSLGGLAGGNEQFF
clone size: NA; V gene: TRBV5-8; J gene: TRBJ1-5; D gene: TRBD1; CDR3 DNA: TGTGCCAGCAGGGCCGGGACAGTATTCTATAGCAATCAGCTCCAGCATTTT; CDR3 protein: CASRAGTVFYSNQLQHF
clone size: NA; V gene: TRBV7-3; J gene: TRBJ2-7; D gene: TRBD2; CDR3 DNA: TGTGCCAGCAGGTTAGCGGGAGCCTCCTACGAGCAGTACTTC; CDR3 protein: CASRLAGASYEQYF
clone size: many; V gene: TRBV29-1; J gene: TRBJ1-1; D gene: TRBD1; CDR3 DNA: TGCAGCGGGATGCTACAGGGGGCGTGGACTGAAGCTTTCTTT; CDR3 protein: CSGMLQGAWTEAFF
clone size: NA; V gene: TRBV2; J gene: TRBJ2-5; D gene: TRBD2; CDR3 DNA: TGTGCCAGCAGGGGAGGGCTAGCGGGAGTTTTTGGTCGAGAGACCCAGTACTTC; CDR3 protein: CASRGGLAGVFGRETQYF
clone size: NA; V gene: TRBV5-4; J gene: TRBJ2-3; D gene: NA; CDR3 DNA: TGTGCCAGCAGCCCTGGGAGTCACACAGATACGCAGTATTTT; CDR3 protein: CASSPGSHTDTQYF
clone size: once; V gene: TRBV28; J gene: TRBJ1-2; D gene: TRBD1; CDR3 DNA: TGTGCCAGCTGTCTACAGGGGGGAGCTAACTATGGCTACACCTTC; CDR3 protein: CASCLQGGANYGYTF
clone size: NA; V gene: TRBV18; J gene: TRBJ1-4; D gene: NA; CDR3 DNA: TGTGCCAGCTCACGCGCCCTGGGGGACCTGTTTTTT; CDR3 protein: CASSRALGDLFF
clone size: NA; V gene: TRBV7-2; J gene: TRBJ2-5; D gene: NA; CDR3 DNA: TGTGCCAGCAGCGCCCAATCTAGGTACCAAGAGACCCAGTACTTC; CDR3 protein: CASSAQSRYQETQYF
clone size: NA; V gene: TRBV7-9; J gene: TRBJ2-7; D gene: TRBD2; CDR3 DNA: TGTGCCAGCAGCTTTTATCGGACTAGCGGGAACTCCTACGAGCAGTACTTC; CDR3 protein: CASSFYRTSGNSYEQYF
clone size: NA; V gene: TRBV4-3; J gene: TRBJ1-1; D gene: NA; CDR3 DNA: TGCGCCAGCAGCCAAGATGGGGGGGGTGTCGGCGTGAACACTGAAGCTTTCTTT; CDR3 protein: CASSQDGGGVGVNTEAFF
clone size: NA; V gene: TRBV28; J gene: TRBJ1-4; D gene: NA; CDR3 DNA: TGTGCCAGCAGCCAGGACAGCGGGATAGAAAAACTGTTTTTT; CDR3 protein: CASSQDSGIEKLFF
clone size: once; V gene: TRBV11-2; J gene: TRBJ2-1; D gene: TRBD1; CDR3 DNA: TGTGCCAGCAGCCGCCAACGGGTGGGACAGGGCCAGTTCTTC; CDR3 protein: CASSRQRVGQGQFF
clone size: NA; V gene: TRBV30; J gene: TRBJ2-7; D gene: NA; CDR3 DNA: TGTGCCTGGAGTGTACGGGGCCCGCAGGGGTACTCCTACGAGCAGTACTTC; CDR3 protein: CAWSVRGPQGYSYEQYF
clone size: NA; V gene: TRBV7-2; J gene: TRBJ2-7; D gene: NA; CDR3 DNA: TGTGCCAGCAGACCTAGAGGGTTGGGGTACGAGCAGTACTTC; CDR3 protein: CASRPRGLGYEQYF
clone size: NA; V gene: TRBV14; J gene: TRBJ2-3; D gene: NA; CDR3 DNA: TGTGCCAGCAGCCAAGATACGGGGGTCCCCACAGATACGCAGTATTTT; CDR3 protein: CASSQDTGVPTDTQYF
clone size: many; V gene: TRBV28; J gene: TRBJ2-5; D gene: TRBD1; CDR3 DNA: TGTGCCAGCAGTTTATATACGACAGGGCAAGAGACCCAGTACTTC; CDR3 protein: CASSLYTTGQETQYF
clone size: NA; V gene: TRBV4-2; J gene: TRBJ1-6; D gene: NA; CDR3 DNA: TGTGCCAGCAGCCAAGATCTTGGCCAGAGTCTGAGGTCACCCCTCCACTTT; CDR3 protein: CASSQDLGQSLRSPLHF
clone size: NA; V gene: TRBV7-9; J gene: TRBJ2-7; D gene: TRBD2; CDR3 DNA: TGTGCCAGCAGCTACGGACTAGCGGGAAACGAGCAGTACTTC; CDR3 protein: CASSYGLAGNEQYF
clone size: NA; V gene: TRBV20-1; J gene: TRBJ2-7; D gene: NA; CDR3 DNA: TGCAGTGCCCAGGGGCCCGAGCAGTACTTC; CDR3 protein: CSAQGPEQYF
clone size: NA; V gene: TRBV29-1; J gene: TRBJ1-2; D gene: TRBD1; CDR3 DNA: TGCAGCGCGGGACAGGGGAGCTATGGCTACACCTTC; CDR3 protein: CSAGQGSYGYTF
clone size: NA; V gene: TRBV11-3; J gene: TRBJ1-5; D gene: NA; CDR3 DNA: TGTGCCAGCAGCTTAGATGCGGGGGGAGGGCTGGTTAATCAGCCCCAGCATTTT; CDR3 protein: CASSLDAGGGLVNQPQHF
clone size: few; V gene: TRBV19; J gene: TRBJ2-7; D gene: TRBD1; CDR3 DNA: TGTGCCAGTAGTAAAGGACAGGGCCCCTACGAGCAGTACTTC; CDR3 protein: CASSKGQGPYEQYF
clone size: NA; V gene: TRBV9; J gene: TRBJ2-5; D gene: NA; CDR3 DNA: TGTGCCAGCAGCGTCGGGACGAGGGAGACCCAGTACTTC; CDR3 protein: CASSVGTRETQYF
clone size: NA; V gene: TRBV18; J gene: TRBJ1-5; D gene: TRBD1; CDR3 DNA: TGTGCCAGCTCACACATATCAGGGACAGGGGCCAATCAGCCCCAGCATTTT; CDR3 protein: CASSHISGTGANQPQHF
clone size: NA; V gene: TRBV28; J gene: TRBJ2-1; D gene: TRBD2; CDR3 DNA: TGTGCCAGCAGTAGCAGCGGGAGGGACCGGTTCTTC; CDR3 protein: CASSSSGRDRFF
clone size: NA; V gene: TRBV7-9; J gene: TRBJ1-1; D gene: NA; CDR3 DNA: TGTGCCAGCAGCTCTTGGGCCATGAACACTGAAGCTTTCTTT; CDR3 protein: CASSSWAMNTEAFF
clone size: NA; V gene: TRBV6-5; J gene: TRBJ2-3; D gene: TRBD2; CDR3 DNA: TGTGCCAGCAGATGGACTAGCGAGCTGTATTTT; CDR3 protein: CASRWTSELYF
clone size: NA; V gene: TRBV5-1; J gene: TRBJ2-3; D gene: NA; CDR3 DNA: TGCGCCAGCAGCTTGGGGCATGAGGGAGGAGGAGATACGCAGTATTTT; CDR3 protein: CASSLGHEGGGDTQYF
clone size: NA; V gene: TRBV6-1; J gene: TRBJ2-7; D gene: NA; CDR3 DNA: TGTGCCAGCAGTGAATCTAGCTCCTACGAGCAGTACTTC; CDR3 protein: CASSESSSYEQYF
clone size: NA; V gene: TRBV2; J gene: TRBJ2-1; D gene: TRBD2; CDR3 DNA: TGTGCCAGCGCCTTTCTAGCGGGTGTTGACAATGAGCAGTTCTTC; CDR3 protein: CASAFLAGVDNEQFF
clone size: NA; V gene: TRBV18; J gene: TRBJ2-1; D gene: TRBD2; CDR3 DNA: TGTGCCAGCTCACAGACTAGCGGGAGGTACAATGAGCAGTTCTTC; CDR3 protein: CASSQTSGRYNEQFF
clone size: NA; V gene: TRBV28; J gene: TRBJ1-2; D gene: NA; CDR3 DNA: TGTGCCATTGACCGGGGATATGGCTACACCTTC; CDR3 protein: CAIDRGYGYTF
clone size: NA; V gene: TRBV25-1; J gene: TRBJ2-3; D gene: NA; CDR3 DNA: TGTGCCAGCAGTCCCGGGGACTGGACAGATACGCAGTATTTT; CDR3 protein: CASSPGDWTDTQYF
clone size: NA; V gene: TRBV5-4; J gene: TRBJ2-1; D gene: NA; CDR3 DNA: TGTGCCAGCAGCTCCACAGGGTCTAGAAATGAGCAGTTCTTC; CDR3 protein: CASSSTGSRNEQFF
clone size: NA; V gene: TRBV5-6; J gene: TRBJ1-1; D gene: NA; CDR3 DNA: TGTGCCAGCAGCAGACACAGCACTGAAGCTTTCTTT; CDR3 protein: CASSRHSTEAFF
clone size: NA; V gene: TRBV7-3; J gene: TRBJ2-1; D gene: NA; CDR3 DNA: TGTGCCAGCAGCTTAGAAGGGCCCCAGTTCTTC; CDR3 protein: CASSLEGPQFF
clone size: NA; V gene: TRBV7-9; J gene: TRBJ1-4; D gene: NA; CDR3 DNA: TGTGCCAGCAGCTTATACCGAGCTAATGAAAAACTGTTTTTT; CDR3 protein: CASSLYRANEKLFF
clone size: NA; V gene: TRBV18; J gene: TRBJ1-1; D gene: TRBD1; CDR3 DNA: TGTGCCAGCTCAGGAGGCGGACAGGAGAATACTGAAGCTTTCTTT; CDR3 protein: CASSGGGQENTEAFF
clone size: NA; V gene: TRBV5-1; J gene: TRBJ2-2; D gene: NA; CDR3 DNA: TGCGCCAGACGCCGGGACATCAGGATTGGGGAGCTGTTTTTT; CDR3 protein: CARRRDIRIGELFF
clone size: NA; V gene: TRBV15; J gene: TRBJ2-1; D gene: NA; CDR3 DNA: TGTGCCACCAGTCAGACTAGGATCGATGAGCAGTTCTTC; CDR3 protein: CATSQTRIDEQFF
clone size: NA; V gene: TRBV18; J gene: TRBJ2-3; D gene: TRBD1; CDR3 DNA: TGTGCCAGCTCAGTTGGGCAGGGGGCGAGCACAGATACGCAGTATTTT; CDR3 protein: CASSVGQGASTDTQYF
clone size: few; V gene: TRBV4-1; J gene: TRBJ2-2; D gene: TRBD2; CDR3 DNA: TGCGCCAGCAGCCAGACTAGCGGGAGAGGTAACACCGGGGAGCTGTTTTTT; CDR3 protein: CASSQTSGRGNTGELFF
clone size: NA; V gene: TRBV6-1; J gene: TRBJ2-1; D gene: NA; CDR3 DNA: TGTGCCAGCACGATGGGCAGGAGTTACAATGAGCAGTTCTTC; CDR3 protein: CASTMGRSYNEQFF
clone size: NA; V gene: TRBV19; J gene: TRBJ2-2; D gene: TRBD2; CDR3 DNA: TGTGCCAGTAGTAGACGGGAGGGCCCCGGCACCGGGGAGCTGTTTTTT; CDR3 protein: CASSRREGPGTGELFF
clone size: NA; V gene: TRBV28; J gene: TRBJ2-7; D gene: NA; CDR3 DNA: TGTGCCAGCAGTGGTACAGCCTACGAGCAGTACTTC; CDR3 protein: CASSGTAYEQYF
clone size: NA; V gene: TRBV4-3; J gene: TRBJ1-1; D gene: NA; CDR3 DNA: TGCGCCAGCAGGTATGGGACGAACACTGAAGCTTTCTTT; CDR3 protein: CASRYGTNTEAFF
clone size: few; V gene: TRBV5-6; J gene: TRBJ1-2; D gene: NA; CDR3 DNA: TGTGCCAGCAGCCTGGACACCTATGGCTACACCTTC; CDR3 protein: CASSLDTYGYTF
clone size: NA; V gene: TRBV28; J gene: TRBJ2-5; D gene: TRBD2; CDR3 DNA: TGTGCCAGCAGTACCCGGCGGGAGGGCAGTGAGACCCAGTACTTC; CDR3 protein: CASSTRREGSETQYF
clone size: NA; V gene: TRBV18; J gene: TRBJ2-7; D gene: NA; CDR3 DNA: TGTGCCAGCTCCCGAGGGGTAGGGACCGAGCAGTACTTC; CDR3 protein: CASSRGVGTEQYF
clone size: NA; V gene: TRBV2; J gene: TRBJ1-4; D gene: NA; CDR3 DNA: TGTGCCAGCATCCTGACAGCAACTAATGAAAAACTGTTTTTT; CDR3 protein: CASILTATNEKLFF
clone size: NA; V gene: TRBV9; J gene: TRBJ2-7; D gene: TRBD1; CDR3 DNA: TGTGCCAGCAGCGTGGGACAGGGAACCTACGAGCAGTACTTC; CDR3 protein: CASSVGQGTYEQYF
clone size: NA; V gene: TRBV25-1; J gene: TRBJ1-1; D gene: NA; CDR3 DNA: TGTGCCAGCAGAGTCTCGTCGCGGAACACTGAAGCTTTCTTT; CDR3 protein: CASRVSSRNTEAFF